The 5 T cell receptor beta chains below all came from one sample that was sequenced in a study of Tregs in tolerant kidney transplant recipients. The protocol was immunoSEQ multiplex PCR, while the TCRdb copy is restricted to in-frame clones and leaves out a portion. This table lists tens of thousands of clones. The sample here was CD4+ T cells from blood, taken before the transplant. These TCRs come from a human donor who received a combined kidney and bone marrow transplant.

In the case of this clone: The sequence runs out 3 residues before the end of the CDR3; the remainder is reconstructed from the germline J gene. The chain has TRBV5-1 and TRBJ2-2; 8 nucleotides agree with TRBD2. Germline V CDR1 and CDR2: SGHRS, YFSETQ. CDR3 length equals 16 residues. After removal of 4 bases from V and 2 bases from J, the junction contained 7 bases not matched to a gene. CDR3 DNA, as far as it was read: TGCGCCAGCAGCACCCATAGCGGGGCTAACACCGGGGAG. Translation gives CASSTHSGANTGE. The whole CDR3 protein is CASSTHSGANTGELFF.

With respect to this clone: The read is 3 residues too short to cover the CDR3 end, so that end is filled in from the germline J gene. V gene TRBV7-2 combines with J gene TRBJ2-7, with D possibly matching TRBD2 (6 bases). The CDR3 loop spans 15 amino acids. V was cut by 5 bases and J by 2 bases, with 16 bases left in between. The germline V gene has CDR1 SGHTA and CDR2 FQGNSA. Incomplete CDR3 DNA: TGTGCCAGCAGCCCGGACGTTGGCGGGACCTACGAG. The encoded protein is CASSPDVGGTYE. The whole CDR3 region reads CASSPDVGGTYEQYF.

A remark on this clone: From the germline J gene comes the end of the CDR3, since the read stops 3 residues before it. The chain carries TRBV19 and TRBJ1-2; 10 nucleotides line up with TRBD1. The trim removed 11 bases at V and 4 bases at J, leaving 13 bases unmatched. The CDR3 is 15 residues long. Germline assignment: CDR1 LNHDA and CDR2 SQIVND (reference sequence). Incomplete CDR3 DNA: TGTGCCGCTAAAATTCCCGGGACAGGGGTCTATGGC. It specifies CAAKIPGTGVYG. The entire CDR3 is CAAKIPGTGVYGYTF.

On this clone itself: Read data end 3 residues before the CDR3 end; the end is taken from the germline J gene. The genes are TRBV6-1 and TRBJ1-2; weak D call: TRBD1 (5 bases). The germline V gene encodes CDR1 MNHNS and CDR2 SASEGT. The V and J ends lost 4 bases and 4 bases respectively, with 13 bases between them. This CDR3 contains 14 residues. The CDR3 reads CASSAFGGTYGYTF. CDR3 DNA (partial): TGTGCCAGCAGTGCCTTTGGGGGGACCTATGGC.

A remark on this clone: Read coverage stops 3 residues before the CDR3 terminus; the germline J gene supplies the remainder. The chain carries TRBV19 and TRBJ2-5; D remains unclear. Germline V gene lookup returns CDR1 LNHDA and CDR2 SQIVND (reference sequence). The CDR3 is 13 amino acids. Trimming stripped 1 base from V and 5 bases from J, with 8 bases between. The CDR3 bases that were read are TGTGCCAGTAGTATAGTAATCCGGGAGACC. This translates into CASSIVIRET. The whole CDR3 protein is CASSIVIRETQYF. Drawing the rest from reference TRBV19 and TRBJ2-5, the complete variable domain is DGGITQSPKYLFRKEGQNVTLSCEQNLNHDAMYWYRQDPGQGLRLIYYSQIVNDFQKGDIAEGYSVSREKKESFPLTVTSAQKNPTAFYLCASSIVIRETQYFGPGTRLLVL.